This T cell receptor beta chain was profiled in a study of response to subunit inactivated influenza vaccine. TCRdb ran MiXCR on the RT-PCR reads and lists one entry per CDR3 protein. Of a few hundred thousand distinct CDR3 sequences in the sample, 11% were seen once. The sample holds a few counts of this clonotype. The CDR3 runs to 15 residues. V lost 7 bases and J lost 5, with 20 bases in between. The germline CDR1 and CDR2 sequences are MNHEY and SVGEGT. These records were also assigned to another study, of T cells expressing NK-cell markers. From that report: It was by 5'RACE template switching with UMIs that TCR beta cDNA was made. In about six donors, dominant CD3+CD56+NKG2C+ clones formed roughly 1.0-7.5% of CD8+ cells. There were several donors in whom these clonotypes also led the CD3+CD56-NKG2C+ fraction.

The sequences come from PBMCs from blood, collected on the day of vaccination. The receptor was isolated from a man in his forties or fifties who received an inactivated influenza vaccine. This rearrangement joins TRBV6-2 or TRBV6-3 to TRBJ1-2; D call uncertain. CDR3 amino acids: CASKSVQAGEYGYTF. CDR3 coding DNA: TGTGCCAGCAAATCAGTCCAGGCCGGGGAGTATGGCTACACCTTC.